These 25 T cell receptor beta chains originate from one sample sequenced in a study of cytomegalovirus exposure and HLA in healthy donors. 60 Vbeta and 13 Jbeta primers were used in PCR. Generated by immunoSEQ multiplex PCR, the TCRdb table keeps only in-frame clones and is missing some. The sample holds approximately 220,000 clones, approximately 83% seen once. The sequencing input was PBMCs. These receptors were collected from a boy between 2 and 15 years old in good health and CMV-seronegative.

The CDR3 reads CASSIGAVMNTEAFF. The CDR3 coding sequence is TGTGCCAGTAGTATAGGGGCTGTCATGAACACTGAAGCTTTCTTT. The chain uses TRBV19 and TRBJ1-1, with no clear D. Trimming took off 1 base at V and 0 bases at J, with 9 bases between the two ends. The CDR3 runs 15 residues. Per the germline V gene, CDR1 is LNHDA and CDR2 is SQIVND (reference sequence).

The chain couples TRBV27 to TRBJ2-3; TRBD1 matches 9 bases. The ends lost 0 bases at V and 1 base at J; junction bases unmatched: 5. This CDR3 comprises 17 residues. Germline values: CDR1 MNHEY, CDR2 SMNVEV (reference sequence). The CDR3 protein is CASSLSLGDRGTDTQYF. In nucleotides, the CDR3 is TGTGCCAGCAGTTTATCGTTAGGGGACAGGGGCACAGATACGCAGTATTTT.

The CDR3 here is CASSAVGAYEQYF. In DNA form, the CDR3 reads TGTGCCAGCAGCGCGGTGGGAGCCTACGAGCAGTACTTC. The J gene is TRBJ2-7, the V gene TRBV13; D is possibly TRBD2 (5 bases). The germline V and J ends were trimmed by 5 bases and 2 bases, with 10 bases remaining between them. This CDR3 region has 13 residues. Germline assignment: CDR1 PRHDT and CDR2 FYEKMQ (reference sequence).

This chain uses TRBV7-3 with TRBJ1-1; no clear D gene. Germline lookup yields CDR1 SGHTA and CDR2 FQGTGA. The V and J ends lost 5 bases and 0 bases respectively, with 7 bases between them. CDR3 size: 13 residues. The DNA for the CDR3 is TGTGCCAGCAGCCCAAACTTGAACACTGAAGCTTTCTTT. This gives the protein CASSPNLNTEAFF.

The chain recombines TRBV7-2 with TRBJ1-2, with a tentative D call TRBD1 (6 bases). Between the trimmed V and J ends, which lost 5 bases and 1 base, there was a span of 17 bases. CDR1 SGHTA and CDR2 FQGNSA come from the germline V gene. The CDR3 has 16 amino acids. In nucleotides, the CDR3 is TGTGCCAGCAGCCTCACGGGGGGCGCCGGTAACTATGGCTACACCTTC. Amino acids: CASSLTGGAGNYGYTF.

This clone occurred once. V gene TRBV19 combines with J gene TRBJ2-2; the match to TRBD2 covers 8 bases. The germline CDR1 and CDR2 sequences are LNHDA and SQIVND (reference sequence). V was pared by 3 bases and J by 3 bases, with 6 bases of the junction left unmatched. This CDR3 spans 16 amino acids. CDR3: CASSMRTGGYTGELFF. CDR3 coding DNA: TGTGCCAGTAGTATGAGAACGGGGGGGTACACCGGGGAGCTGTTTTTT.

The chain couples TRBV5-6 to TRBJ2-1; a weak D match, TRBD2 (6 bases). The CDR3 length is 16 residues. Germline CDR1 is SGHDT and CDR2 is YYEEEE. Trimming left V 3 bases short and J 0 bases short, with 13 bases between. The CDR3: CASSSSDGSSYNEQFF. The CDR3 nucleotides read TGTGCCAGCAGCTCCTCCGACGGGAGCTCCTACAATGAGCAGTTCTTC.

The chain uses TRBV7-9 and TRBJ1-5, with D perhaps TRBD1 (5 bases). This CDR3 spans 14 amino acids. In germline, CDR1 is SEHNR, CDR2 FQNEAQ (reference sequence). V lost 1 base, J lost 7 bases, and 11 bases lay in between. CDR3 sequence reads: CASSLDGGGQPQHF. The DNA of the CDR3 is TGTGCCAGCAGCTTAGATGGCGGGGGACAGCCCCAGCATTTT.

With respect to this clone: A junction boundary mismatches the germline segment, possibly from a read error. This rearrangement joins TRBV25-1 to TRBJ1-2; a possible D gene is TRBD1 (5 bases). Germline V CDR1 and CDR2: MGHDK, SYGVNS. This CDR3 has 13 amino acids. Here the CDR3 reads CASSEWGVRGHPF. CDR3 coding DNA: TGTGCCAGCAGTGAATGGGGGGTGAGGGGTCACCCCTTC.

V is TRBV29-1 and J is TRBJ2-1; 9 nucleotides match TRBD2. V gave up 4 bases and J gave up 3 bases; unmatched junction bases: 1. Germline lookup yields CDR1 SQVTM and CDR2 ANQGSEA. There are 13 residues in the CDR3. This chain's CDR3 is CSVGLADYNEQFF. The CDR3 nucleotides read TGCAGCGTTGGACTAGCGGACTACAATGAGCAGTTCTTC.

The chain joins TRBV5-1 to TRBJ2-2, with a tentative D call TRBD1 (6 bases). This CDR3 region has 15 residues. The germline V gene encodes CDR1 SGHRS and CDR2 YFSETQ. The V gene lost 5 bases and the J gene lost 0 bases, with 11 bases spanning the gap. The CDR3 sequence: CASSRTESNTGELFF. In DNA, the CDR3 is TGCGCCAGCAGTAGGACAGAGTCGAACACCGGGGAGCTGTTTTTT. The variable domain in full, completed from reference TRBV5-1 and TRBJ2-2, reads KAGVTQTPRYLIKTRGQQVTLSCSPISGHRSVSWYQQTPGQGLQFLFEYFSETQRNKGNFPGRFSGRQFSNSRSEMNVSTLELGDSALYLCASSRTESNTGELFFGEGSRLTVL.

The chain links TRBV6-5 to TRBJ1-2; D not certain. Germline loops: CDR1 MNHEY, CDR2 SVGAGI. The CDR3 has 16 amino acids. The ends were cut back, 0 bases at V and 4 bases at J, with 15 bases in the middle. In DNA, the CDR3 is TGTGCCAGCAGTTACTCGACTGGCCTACTCTCCTATGGCTACACCTTC. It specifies CASSYSTGLLSYGYTF.

CDR3 residues: CASSQGPGTGAYEQYF. The CDR3, as DNA: TGTGCCAGCAGTCAGGGACCCGGGACAGGGGCCTACGAGCAGTACTTC. The rearrangement uses TRBV2 and TRBJ2-7, with 10 bases identical to TRBD1. Looked up from germline, CDR1 is SNHLY and CDR2 is FYNNEI. Trimming removed 5 bases from V and 2 bases from J; junction bases left unmatched: 9. This CDR3 comprises 16 residues.

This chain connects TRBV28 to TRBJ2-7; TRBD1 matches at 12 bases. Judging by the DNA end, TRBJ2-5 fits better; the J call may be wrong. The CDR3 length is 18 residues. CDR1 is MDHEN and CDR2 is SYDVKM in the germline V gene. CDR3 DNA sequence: TGTGCCAGCAGTTTATGGGGACCCGGGACAGGGGGCGCAGAGACCCAGTACTTC. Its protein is CASSLWGPGTGGAETQYF.

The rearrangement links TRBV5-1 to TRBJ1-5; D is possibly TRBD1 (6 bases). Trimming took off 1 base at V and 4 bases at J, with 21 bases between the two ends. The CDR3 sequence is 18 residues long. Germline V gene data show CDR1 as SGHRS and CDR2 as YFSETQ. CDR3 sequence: CASSLRRGESLVNQPQHF. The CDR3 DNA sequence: TGCGCCAGCAGCTTGCGCAGGGGAGAAAGTTTAGTAAATCAGCCCCAGCATTTT. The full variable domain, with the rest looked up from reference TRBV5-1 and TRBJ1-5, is KAGVTQTPRYLIKTRGQQVTLSCSPISGHRSVSWYQQTPGQGLQFLFEYFSETQRNKGNFPGRFSGRQFSNSRSEMNVSTLELGDSALYLCASSLRRGESLVNQPQHFGDGTRLSIL.

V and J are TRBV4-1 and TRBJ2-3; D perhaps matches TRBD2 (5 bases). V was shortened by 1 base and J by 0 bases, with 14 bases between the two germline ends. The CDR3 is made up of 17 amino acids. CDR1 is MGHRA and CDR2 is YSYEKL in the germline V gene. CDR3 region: CASSQGAGRDSTDTQYF. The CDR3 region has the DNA TGCGCCAGCAGCCAAGGAGCTGGACGGGATAGCACAGATACGCAGTATTTT.

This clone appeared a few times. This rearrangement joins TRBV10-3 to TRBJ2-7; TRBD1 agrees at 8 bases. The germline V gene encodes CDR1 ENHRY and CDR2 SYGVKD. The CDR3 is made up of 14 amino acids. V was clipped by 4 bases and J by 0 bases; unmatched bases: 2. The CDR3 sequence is CAISGTGYSYEQYF. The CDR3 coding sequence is TGTGCCATCAGTGGGACAGGGTACTCCTACGAGCAGTACTTC.

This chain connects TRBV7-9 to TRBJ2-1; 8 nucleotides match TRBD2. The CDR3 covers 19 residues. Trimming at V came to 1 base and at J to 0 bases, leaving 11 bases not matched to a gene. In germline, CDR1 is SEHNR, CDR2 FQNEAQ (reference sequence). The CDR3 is CASSLGLKRERSSYNEQFF. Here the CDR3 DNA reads TGTGCCAGCAGCTTAGGGCTCAAGCGGGAGCGGAGCTCCTACAATGAGCAGTTCTTC.

The CDR3 DNA reads as TGTGCCAGCAGCTTAGTTCCACTAATTGCGGATGAGCAGTTCTTC. Its protein product is CASSLVPLIADEQFF. The chain carries TRBV7-9 and TRBJ2-1; no clear D gene. Looked up from germline, CDR1 is SEHNR and CDR2 is FQNEAQ (reference sequence). The CDR3 extends over 15 amino acids. Between the trimmed V and J ends, which lost 1 base and 8 bases, there was a span of 15 bases.

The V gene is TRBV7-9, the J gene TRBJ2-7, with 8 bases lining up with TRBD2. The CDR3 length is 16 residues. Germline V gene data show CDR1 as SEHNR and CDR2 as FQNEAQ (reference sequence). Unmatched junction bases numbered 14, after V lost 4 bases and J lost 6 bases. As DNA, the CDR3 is TGTGCCAGCAGCTCCCGCCGGGGGGGCTACGGCCCCGAGCAGTACTTC. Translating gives CASSSRRGGYGPEQYF. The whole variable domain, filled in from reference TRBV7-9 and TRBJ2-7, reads DTGVSQNPRHKITKRGQNVTFRCDPISEHNRLYWYRQTLGQGPEFLTYFQNEAQLEKSRLLSDRFSAERPKGSFSTLEIQRTEQGDSAMYLCASSSRRGGYGPEQYFGPGTRLTVT.

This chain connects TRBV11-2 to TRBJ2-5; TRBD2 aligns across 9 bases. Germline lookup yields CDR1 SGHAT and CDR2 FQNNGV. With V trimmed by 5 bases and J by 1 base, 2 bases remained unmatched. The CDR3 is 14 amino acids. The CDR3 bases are TGTGCCAGCAGCCTACTAGCGGGCCAAGAGACCCAGTACTTC. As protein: CASSLLAGQETQYF.

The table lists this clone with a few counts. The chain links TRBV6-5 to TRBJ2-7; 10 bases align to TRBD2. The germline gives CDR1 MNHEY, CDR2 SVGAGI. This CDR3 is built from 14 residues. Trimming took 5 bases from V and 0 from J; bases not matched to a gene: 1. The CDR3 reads CASSPSGSSYEQYF. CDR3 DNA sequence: TGTGCCAGCAGTCCTAGCGGGAGCTCCTACGAGCAGTACTTC.

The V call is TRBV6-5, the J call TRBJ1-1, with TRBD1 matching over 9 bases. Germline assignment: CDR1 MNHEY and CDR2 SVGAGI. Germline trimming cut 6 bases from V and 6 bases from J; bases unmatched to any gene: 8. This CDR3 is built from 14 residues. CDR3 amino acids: CASSRTGVGAEAFF. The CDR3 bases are TGTGCCAGCAGCCGGACAGGGGTTGGGGCTGAAGCTTTCTTT.

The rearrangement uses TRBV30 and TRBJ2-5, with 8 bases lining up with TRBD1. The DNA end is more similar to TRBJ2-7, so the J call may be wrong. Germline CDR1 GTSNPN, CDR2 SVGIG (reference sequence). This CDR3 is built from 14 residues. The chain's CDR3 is CAWREWTGNYEQYF. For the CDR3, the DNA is TGTGCCTGGAGGGAATGGACAGGGAACTACGAGCAGTACTTC.

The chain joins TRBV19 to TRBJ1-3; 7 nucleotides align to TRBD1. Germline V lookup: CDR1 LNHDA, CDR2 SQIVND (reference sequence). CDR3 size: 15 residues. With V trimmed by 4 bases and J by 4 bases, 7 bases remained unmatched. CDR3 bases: TGTGCCAGTAGTACCTTAGAGGGGGCCGGAAACACCATATATTTT. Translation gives CASSTLEGAGNTIYF. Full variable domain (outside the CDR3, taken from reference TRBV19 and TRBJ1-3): DGGITQSPKYLFRKEGQNVTLSCEQNLNHDAMYWYRQDPGQGLRLIYYSQIVNDFQKGDIAEGYSVSREKKESFPLTVTSAQKNPTAFYLCASSTLEGAGNTIYFGEGSWLTVV.